The 14 T cell receptor beta chains reported below all come from one sample, sequenced in a study of T cells after yellow fever vaccination. TCRdb re-analysed the 5' RACE reads in MiXCR, keeping a single row per CDR3 protein. The sample lists hundreds of thousands of distinct CDR3 sequences, over 15% occurring once. Material: PBMCs, obtained 15 days after the yellow fever booster vaccination. All receptors come from a man aged 25 to 45 who received the YFV17D yellow fever vaccine.

The rearrangement joins TRBV11-2 to TRBJ2-7, with TRBD2 matching over 8 bases. V dropped 1 base and J dropped 4; count of bases not matched to a gene: 15. This CDR3 region has 18 residues. Germline CDR1 SGHAT, CDR2 FQNNGV. CDR3 nucleotides: TGTGCCAGCAGCTTAGGTAATCGGGAGGGGCCCAGAATTTACGAGCAGTACTTC. Translation: CASSLGNREGPRIYEQYF.

This clonotype showed up just a few times. The V and J genes are TRBV6-1 and TRBJ2-2; D call uncertain. The CDR3 sequence is 14 residues long. Deletions cut 5 bases from V and 9 bases from J, with 16 bases between. The V gene's germline CDR1 is MNHNS and CDR2 SASEGT. DNA of the CDR3: TGTGCCAGCAGTAATAAACTGACGCTCCGGGAGCTGTTTTTT. Translation gives CASSNKLTLRELFF.

This clonotype has a handful of counts. The CDR3 sequence is CASSYDRTYEQYF. In nucleotides, the CDR3 is TGTGCCAGCAGTTATGACAGGACCTACGAGCAGTACTTC. V is TRBV6-2 or TRBV6-3 and J is TRBJ2-7, with D perhaps TRBD1 (6 bases). Trimming took 3 bases from V and 2 from J, leaving 8 bases between them. CDR1 is MNHEY, CDR2 SVGEGT, per germline. This CDR3 is 13 amino acids long.

This chain links TRBV10-3 with TRBJ1-2; tentative D call: TRBD1 (6 bases). Trimming cost V 4 bases and J 4 bases, with 19 bases left between them. Germline V lookup: CDR1 ENHRY, CDR2 SYGVKD. The CDR3 spans 16 residues. This CDR3 is CAISAQGQASPYGYTF. The CDR3 nucleotides read TGTGCCATCAGTGCGCAGGGGCAGGCGTCGCCCTATGGCTACACCTTC.

The table lists this clonotype with a few counts. This chain uses TRBV7-9 with TRBJ2-7, with TRBD1 as a possible D gene (6 bases). Germline CDR1 reads SEHNR; CDR2 reads FQNEAQ (reference sequence). This CDR3 has 15 residues. The ends were cut back, 4 bases at V and 3 bases at J, with 16 bases in the middle. Written as DNA, the CDR3 is TGTGCCAGCAGCTGGGTCCAGAAACAGGGCTACGAGCAGTACTTC. Protein sequence: CASSWVQKQGYEQYF.

This clonotype was recorded a few times. The chain has TRBV4-2 and TRBJ2-3, with 8 positions matching TRBD1. V was clipped by 3 bases and J by 4 bases; unmatched bases: 6. The CDR3 runs to 15 residues. Germline CDR1 reads LGHNA; CDR2 reads YNFKEQ. The CDR3 loop reads CASSQDREFADTQYF. The CDR3 DNA is TGTGCCAGCAGCCAGGACAGGGAGTTCGCAGATACGCAGTATTTT.

In its sample, this clonotype was seen a few times. The J gene is TRBJ1-1, the V gene TRBV7-3, with D perhaps matching TRBD1 (5 bases). This CDR3 has 12 amino acids. Germline V gene lookup returns CDR1 SGHTA and CDR2 FQGTGA. V was shortened by 5 bases and J by 8 bases, with 12 bases between the two germline ends. CDR3: CASSPDGGEAFF. DNA for the CDR3: TGTGCCAGCAGCCCCGATGGGGGAGAAGCTTTCTTT. The variable domain in full, with the rest retrieved from reference TRBV7-3 and TRBJ1-1, is GAGVSQTPSNKVTEKGKYVELRCDPISGHTALYWYRQSLGQGPEFLIYFQGTGAADDSGLPNDRFFAVRPEGSVSTLKIQRTERGDSAVYLCASSPDGGEAFFGQGTRLTVV.

The rearrangement uses TRBV20-1 and TRBJ1-1; the D is unclear. Trimming shortened V by 1 base and J by 3 bases, and 12 bases separated the two germline ends. The CDR3 runs 14 residues. The V gene's germline CDR1 is DFQATT and CDR2 SNEGSKA (reference sequence). The CDR3 sequence is CSARGSAIDTEAFF. The CDR3 DNA sequence: TGCAGTGCTAGAGGATCGGCGATTGACACTGAAGCTTTCTTT.

This clonotype was seen a few times. V usage is TRBV29-1 and J usage is TRBJ2-3; no definite D call. V was pared by 2 bases and J by 6 bases, with 6 bases between. Germline V gives CDR1 SQVTM, CDR2 ANQGSEA. The CDR3 has 11 residues. The CDR3 nucleotides are TGCAGCGTTGAATGGGTCGATACGCAGTATTTT. Translated, it gives CSVEWVDTQYF.

The V call is TRBV15, the J call TRBJ2-3; D is ambiguous. V was shortened by 7 bases and J by 6 bases, with 11 bases between the two germline ends. This CDR3 spans 12 amino acids. Per the germline V gene, CDR1 is LNHNV and CDR2 is YYDKDF (reference sequence). DNA for the CDR3: TGTGCCACCAAGGGATCTGGTGATACGCAGTATTTT. It translates to CATKGSGDTQYF. Using reference TRBV15 and TRBJ2-3 for the parts outside the CDR3, the full variable domain is DAMVIQNPRYQVTQFGKPVTLSCSQTLNHNVMYWYQQKSSQAPKLLFHYYDKDFNNEADTPDNFQSRRPNTSFCFLDIRSPGLGDTAMYLCATKGSGDTQYFGPGTRLTVL.

The sample holds a few counts of this clonotype. V gene TRBV7-9 combines with J gene TRBJ2-3, with D perhaps matching TRBD2 (5 bases). Germline lookup yields CDR1 SEHNR and CDR2 FQNEAQ (reference sequence). CDR3 length: 16 amino acids. V lost 5 bases to trimming and J lost 2 bases, with 17 bases between them. The CDR3 nucleotides read TGTGCCAGCAGCCCTACACTAGAGGTCTACACAGATACGCAGTATTTT. It yields the protein CASSPTLEVYTDTQYF. Full variable domain (missing parts from reference TRBV7-9 and TRBJ2-3): DTGVSQNPRHKITKRGQNVTFRCDPISEHNRLYWYRQTLGQGPEFLTYFQNEAQLEKSRLLSDRFSAERPKGSFSTLEIQRTEQGDSAMYLCASSPTLEVYTDTQYFGPGTRLTVL.

V usage is TRBV24-1 and J usage is TRBJ2-1, with D perhaps being TRBD1 or TRBD2 (5 bases each). CDR3 size: 14 residues. V gave up 5 bases and J gave up 1 base, with 8 bases separating them. The germline V gene encodes CDR1 KGHDR and CDR2 SFDVKD. The CDR3 sequence is CATSGDASYNEQFF. The CDR3 region has the DNA TGTGCCACCAGTGGGGACGCGTCCTACAATGAGCAGTTCTTC.

This clonotype was observed a handful of times. The chain is built from TRBV12-5 and TRBJ2-5, with D possibly matching TRBD2 (5 bases). V dropped 7 bases and J dropped 5 bases, with 14 bases sitting between them. Germline CDR1 and CDR2: LGHNT and FRNRAP. The CDR3 is 13 residues long. Here the CDR3 reads CASVWGARETQYF. The CDR3 region has the DNA TGTGCTAGTGTTTGGGGAGCTAGGGAGACCCAGTACTTC.

Of note for this clonotype: One end of the junction does not line up with germline, which may come from a read error. This rearrangement joins TRBV3-1 to TRBJ2-1, with D perhaps TRBD1 (5 bases). This CDR3 comprises 17 residues. CDR1 and CDR2 from the germline V gene are LGHDT and YNNKEL (reference sequence). CDR3 amino acids: CACSQDQGGSFGNEQFF. In DNA form, the CDR3 reads TGTGCCTGCAGCCAAGATCAGGGTGGTAGCTTCGGCAATGAGCAGTTCTTC.